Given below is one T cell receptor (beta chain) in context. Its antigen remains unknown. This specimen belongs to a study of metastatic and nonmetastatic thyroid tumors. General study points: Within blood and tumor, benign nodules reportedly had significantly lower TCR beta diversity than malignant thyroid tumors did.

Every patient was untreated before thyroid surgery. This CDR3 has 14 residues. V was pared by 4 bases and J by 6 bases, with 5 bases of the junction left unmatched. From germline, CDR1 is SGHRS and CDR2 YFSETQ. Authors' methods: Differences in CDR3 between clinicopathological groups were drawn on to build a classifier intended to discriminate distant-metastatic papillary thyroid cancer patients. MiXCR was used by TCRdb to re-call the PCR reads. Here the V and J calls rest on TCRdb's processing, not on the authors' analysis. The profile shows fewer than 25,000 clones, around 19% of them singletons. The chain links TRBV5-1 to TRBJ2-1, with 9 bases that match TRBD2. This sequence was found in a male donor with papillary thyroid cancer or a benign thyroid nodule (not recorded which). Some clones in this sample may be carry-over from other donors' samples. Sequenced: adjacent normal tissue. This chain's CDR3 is CASSPGGGGNEQFF. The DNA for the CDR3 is TGCGCCAGCAGCCCCGGCGGGGGGGGCAATGAGCAGTTCTTC.